This TCR beta chain was obtained from a study of OX40 agonist ivuxolimab in advanced cancers. Describing the broader study: The costimulatory receptor OX40 (CD134) was targeted by ivuxolimab, a fully human IgG2 agonistic monoclonal antibody. Intravenous ivuxolimab was administered to patients every 2 weeks at six dose levels: 0.01, 0.1, 0.3, 1.5, 3 and 10 mg/kg. Of the approximately 54 patients in dose escalation, some 20 had hepatocellular carcinoma, about 15 had melanoma, 9 had renal cell carcinoma and 9 had head and neck cancer. In the dose-escalation cohort, around 80% of patients were male, and the mean age was around 65 years with a range of roughly 23 to 79. Prior anti-PD-1, anti-PD-L1 or anti-CTLA-4 therapy was permitted, and checkpoint inhibitors had been received by more than 35% of dose-escalation patients. Three dose-escalation patients achieved partial responses, one with hepatocellular carcinoma and two with cutaneous melanoma. The point of sequencing TCRbeta in the periphery was to test whether ivuxolimab changed TCR sequence diversity and drove clonal T-cell expansion. The paper describes the monotherapy dose-escalation part (N of about 54 patients) of the phase I trial of ivuxolimab.

Genomic DNA was isolated from the sorted cells so that the TCRbeta CDR3 region could be sequenced. The immunoSEQ Assay was used to sequence the TCRbeta CDR3 regions. Here the immuneACCESS table is served through TCRdb, limited to in-frame sequences with V and J called. Missing clones are a known gap in these copies; in checked studies unresolved V genes cover under half, and the rest lacks a known reason. In all, the sample holds around 60,000 clones, and 75% to 90% of those were seen once. The top ten clonotypes cover 12% of the sample. General conclusions and limits of the study: After ivuxolimab, more expanded clones were found on average in CD8+ T cells than in CD4+ T cells. The antigen specificity of the clonally expanded peripheral T cells was not determined. Low levels of normalized T-cell clonal expansion were also seen in some patients who did not respond. At doses from 0.1 to 3.0 mg/kg, clonal expansion was seen in both CD4+ and CD8+ blood T cells between baseline and week 6. In the 0.1-3.0 mg/kg groups, partial responders were among the patients with the lowest normalized peripheral clonal expansion, particularly in CD8+ T cells.

Patients with autoimmune disease history or receiving systemic immunosuppression were excluded from the trial. In every dose cohort, peripheral blood was drawn for TCR sequencing at baseline, cycle 4 day 1, and cycle 7 day 1. Samples were obtained from an open-label, multicenter, first-in-human phase I dose-escalation trial of ivuxolimab. The trial enrolled adults with locally advanced or metastatic head and neck squamous cell, hepatocellular, melanoma or renal cell carcinoma. Before TCR sequencing, CD4+ and CD8+ T cells were separately sorted from peripheral blood. V loses 0 bases of germline sequence and J loses 6 bases, and the interval between the two ends is 15 bases. The CDR3 runs 15 amino acids, cysteine and phenylalanine included. Just the 45-base CDR3 DNA is kept, in frame starting at base 1. This clone was recorded a few times. The specificity of this receptor is unknown. Per-base quality was not reported, and no clone a single base away is much larger than it.

The rearranged chain carries TRBV23-1 and TRBJ2-7; D gene: possibly TRBD2, on 5 matching bases. Being an ORF, TRBV23-1 has a function that is uncertain. This receptor was taken from an adult with an advanced solid tumor such as melanoma, head and neck, liver or kidney cancer. The sample in question was CD4+ or CD8+ T cells sorted from blood, obtained in a trial of the OX40 agonist ivuxolimab. The sequenced DNA is TGCGCCAGCAGTCAATCTATGAAAGGGAGCGGCGAGCAGTACTTC. Its amino acids are CASSQSMKGSGEQYF.